This T cell receptor beta chain was found in a study of shared clonotypes between healthy human individuals (dated by TCRdb to 2020 to 2021). For the study in its entirety: The cohort included a few men and a couple of women between 18 and 49 years of age. For each donor, CD4 naive and CD4 memory were each given three plates, CD8 naive was given two plates, and CD8 memory was given one plate. To estimate repertoire size and how much clonotypes are shared between individuals, the study performed deep sequencing of blood TCR repertoires from about five healthy adults. Different laboratories and diverse techniques were used to prepare libraries and sequence TCR repertoires, to increase sequencing depth and limit assay-specific biases. Between about 0.85 and 8.9 billion PBMCs per donor were obtained by leukapheresis. Study-wide findings and limitations: Pairwise subsampling led to the expectation that sequencing depth would affect the degree of clonotype sharing among donors. The genetic and exposure-history diversity represented was limited by the small number of donors. Sampling was restricted to blood, and TCR repertoires in tissue are likely to differ from TCR repertoires in blood. Compared with non-shared clonotypes, clonotypes shared by all four sorted-subset donors had higher generation probabilities. Naive subsets generally had larger estimated clonotype richness than memory subsets did. Even with the large sequencing depth, rarefaction of the sorted-subset datasets indicated that sequencing was incomplete. Across a few donors, roughly 5.1% of naive CD4, more than 3% of naive CD8, 2% to 2.5% of memory CD4, and roughly 0.41% of memory CD8 clonotypes were shared.

Healthy HIV-negative adults with no recently reported acute infections or vaccinations were included as donors. Every donor was a Caucasian adult living in Nashville, Tennessee, USA. CD4+ T cells were enriched by magnetic negative selection, after which naive cells were positively selected on CD45RA and the negative fraction was taken as the memory subset. Blood was obtained by leukapheresis, after which PBMCs were separated by Ficoll-Histopaque density gradient centrifugation and cryopreserved in liquid nitrogen vapor phase. Purity and quantity of every magnetically sorted T cell population were checked by analytical flow cytometry. Each sorted fraction had its genomic DNA isolated and then quantified by UV absorbance on a Nanodrop 2000c. Using the deep immunoSEQ assay, multiplex PCR amplified TCR CDR3 regions from genomic DNA. Extracted genomic DNA from each cell subset was spread evenly across all wells of several immunoSEQ 96-well plates, with each plate serving as a replicate. For sorted subsets, roughly 200 ng genomic DNA, equal to tens of thousands of T cell genomes, was loaded into each replicate PCR. Purified libraries were measured with a Qubit 3.0 fluorometer, size-checked on a Bioanalyzer 2100, and measured again with the KAPA Library Quantification kit. Every immunoSEQ 96-well plate was sequenced on a separate single-read 150-cycle Illumina NextSeq 550 flow cell. As for the original processing: The immunoSEQ output contained only junctional sequences without quality scores, so filtering could not match that applied to full-length reads. Sequences were annotated with PyIR, a Python wrapper for IgBLAST v1.9, and V/J genes and CDR3 were assigned using IMGT germline references. Reads were filtered out if the reads had weak V/J assignments (E-value above 1e-6), no CDR3, stop codons, out-of-frame junctions, or ambiguous translated residues. V3J clonotypes were defined as sequences sharing the same inferred V gene, J gene, and CDR3 amino acid sequence. The percentage overlap between two repertoires was calculated by dividing the number of shared unique clonotypes by the size of the smaller repertoire. Repertoire richness was assessed with RTK rarefaction, the Chao1 estimator, and Recon v2.1 estimates of unobserved clonotypes. Generation probabilities were computed with OLGA for all TCRbeta clonotypes obtained by the gDNA method from several donors. The clones in this table, taken by TCRdb from immuneACCESS, are in-frame only. Not every clone is retained; where verified, under half of the shortfall comes from an unresolved V gene, and the cause of the rest is unknown. V, J and clone size were drawn from that table, and D and trimming were deduced from the DNA. The sample table records roughly 700,000 clones; roughly 70% of these occur just once. Around 1.6% of the sample rests with the top ten.

On this clone: Its antigen target is currently unknown. One base away there is no much larger clone; base qualities are not given.

From a lookup of the germline V gene, CDR1 and CDR2 are SGHDN and FVKESK. The CDR3 holds 13 amino acids from the cysteine to the phenylalanine. Only the CDR3 part of the read is kept: 39 bases, read in frame from the first base. Trimming at the junction amounts to 1 base on V and 10 bases on J, and the germline ends lie 13 bases apart. Input material: memory CD4+ T cells sorted from blood. What the cell subset or site label conveys for this sample: CD45RA-negative fraction. Recombination connected TRBV14 to TRBJ1-1; the D gene assignment is ambiguous. The sequence came from a woman in her twenties or thirties in good health. The CDR3 region reads CASSQVNSGGAFF. The DNA sequence is as follows: TGTGCCAGCAGCCAAGTAAATTCGGGAGGAGCTTTCTTT.